Shown below are 18 T cell receptor beta chains from a single sample sequenced in a study of T cells in localized non-small cell lung cancer. Produced via immunoSEQ multiplex PCR; TCRdb's table is partial and in-frame only. Of around 78,000 clones in the sample, 80% are singletons; the top ten hold roughly 9%. The sequencing used peripheral blood, collected before any cancer treatment. All receptors come from a female donor older than 55 with stage I lung adenocarcinoma.

The V call is TRBV6-5, the J call TRBJ1-1, with a tentative D call TRBD1 (5 bases). This CDR3 comprises 16 residues. Looked up from germline, CDR1 is MNHEY and CDR2 is SVGAGI. Trimming cost V 2 bases and J 0 bases, with 13 bases left between them. This CDR3 reads CASSYDTGTVNTEAFF. DNA of the CDR3: TGTGCCAGCAGTTACGACACCGGGACGGTGAACACTGAAGCTTTCTTT.

The chain couples TRBV5-1 to TRBJ2-7, with TRBD2 as a possible D gene (5 bases). V was trimmed by 0 bases and J by 2 bases, leaving 15 bases between them. The CDR3 consists of 16 residues. The germline V gene encodes CDR1 SGHRS and CDR2 YFSETQ. CDR3 DNA: TGCGCCAGCAGCTTGGAATGGCCTAGCTCTGCCTACGAGCAGTACTTC. Translation: CASSLEWPSSAYEQYF.

This chain links TRBV5-8 with TRBJ2-5, with TRBD2 as a possible D gene (6 bases). With 4 bases removed from V and 5 bases from J, the gap between germline ends came to 18 bases. The CDR3 is 15 amino acids. Germline V gene sequence: CDR1 SGHTS, CDR2 YDEGEE. The CDR3 is CASSRTTGVRETQYF. The CDR3 region has the DNA TGTGCCAGCAGCCGTACCACGGGGGTAAGGGAGACCCAGTACTTC.

This chain uses TRBV7-2 with TRBJ1-2, with TRBD1 identical over 10 bases. From germline, CDR1 is SGHTA and CDR2 FQGNSA. The CDR3 is 15 amino acids. The trim removed 5 bases at V and 5 bases at J, leaving 8 bases unmatched. The CDR3 region is CASSRGGQGGYGYTF. CDR3 nucleotide sequence: TGTGCCAGCAGCAGAGGAGGACAGGGGGGATATGGCTACACCTTC.

The chain links TRBV14 to TRBJ2-2, with D perhaps TRBD1 or TRBD2 (5 bases each). CDR3 size: 16 residues. Per the germline V gene, CDR1 is SGHDN and CDR2 is FVKESK. Trimming stripped 5 bases from V and 1 base from J, with 14 bases between. The CDR3 region has the DNA TGTGCCAGCAGCTTTCGGGGCCTCCGGAACACCGGGGAGCTGTTTTTT. Translated: CASSFRGLRNTGELFF.

The rearrangement uses TRBV27 and TRBJ1-1; D is possibly TRBD1 (5 bases). Germline V gene lookup returns CDR1 MNHEY and CDR2 SMNVEV (reference sequence). This CDR3 spans 15 amino acids. The ends were cut back, 6 bases at V and 3 bases at J, with 17 bases in the middle. The CDR3 loop is CASRLERGTDTEAFF. In DNA form, the CDR3 reads TGTGCCAGCAGGCTCGAGCGGGGGACGGACACTGAAGCTTTCTTT.

The J gene is TRBJ1-1, the V gene TRBV27; no reliable D call. V dropped 5 bases and J dropped 5 bases, with 18 bases sitting between them. This CDR3 region has 15 residues. Germline CDR1 and CDR2: MNHEY and SMNVEV (reference sequence). The CDR3 protein is CASSPSKPHGTEAFF. The CDR3 DNA reads TGTGCCAGCAGTCCCTCCAAACCCCACGGTACTGAAGCTTTCTTT.

The chain couples TRBV7-9 to TRBJ2-3; D is possibly TRBD2 (6 bases). The CDR3 sequence is 16 residues long. Trimming removed 5 bases from V and 6 bases from J, with 21 bases in between. The germline V gene encodes CDR1 SEHNR and CDR2 FQNEAQ (reference sequence). The CDR3 coding sequence is TGTGCCAGCAGCGACCCTGGAGGGGTCCGCATTGATACGCAGTATTTT. Its protein product is CASSDPGGVRIDTQYF.

The chain recombines TRBV6-6 with TRBJ2-1; 11 nucleotides line up with TRBD2. This CDR3 has 15 amino acids. J was trimmed by 1 base and V by 6 bases; bases with no gene match: 2. Germline-derived CDR1 and CDR2 are MNHNY and SVGAGI (reference sequence). The CDR3 DNA reads TGTGCCAGCAGGCCTAGCGGGGGGTCCTACAATGAGCAGTTCTTC. Amino acids: CASRPSGGSYNEQFF.

This rearrangement joins TRBV9 to TRBJ1-1; D is perhaps TRBD1 (6 bases). V dropped 0 bases and J dropped 3 bases, with 9 bases sitting between them. CDR3 length equals 14 residues. In germline, CDR1 is SGDLS, CDR2 YYNGEE. The CDR3 coding sequence is TGTGCCAGCAGCGTAGCAGGGGCGGACACTGAAGCTTTCTTT. Encoded protein: CASSVAGADTEAFF.

The J gene is TRBJ2-3, the V gene TRBV5-1; no clear D. This CDR3 is built from 15 residues. Trimming stripped 0 bases from V and 0 bases from J, with 8 bases between. CDR1 and CDR2 (germline): SGHRS, YFSETQ. This CDR3 is CASSLASPSTDTQYF. CDR3 DNA sequence: TGCGCCAGCAGCTTGGCATCCCCTAGCACAGATACGCAGTATTTT. Complete variable domain (other parts from reference TRBV5-1 and TRBJ2-3): KAGVTQTPRYLIKTRGQQVTLSCSPISGHRSVSWYQQTPGQGLQFLFEYFSETQRNKGNFPGRFSGRQFSNSRSEMNVSTLELGDSALYLCASSLASPSTDTQYFGPGTRLTVL.

V is TRBV29-1 and J is TRBJ2-7, with D perhaps given as TRBD1 or TRBD2 (5 bases each). CDR3 size: 12 residues. CDR1 and CDR2 from the germline V gene are SQVTM and ANQGSEA. Trimming took 7 bases from V and 1 from J, leaving 11 bases between them. The DNA of the CDR3 is TGCAGCGCCTGGGACGTTTCCTACGAGCAGTACTTC. Amino acid sequence: CSAWDVSYEQYF.

This clone occurred once. CDR3 sequence: CAWRGTRDRGRTEAFF. CDR3 DNA: TGTGCCTGGAGGGGCACCCGGGACAGGGGAAGGACTGAAGCTTTCTTT. The rearrangement joins TRBV30 to TRBJ1-1, with TRBD1 matching 10 bases. This CDR3 has 16 amino acids. The germline gives CDR1 GTSNPN, CDR2 SVGIG (reference sequence). The trim removed 3 bases at V and 5 bases at J, leaving 12 bases unmatched.

This sequence joins TRBV2 and TRBJ2-5; D remains unclear. This CDR3 is built from 14 residues. V shed 0 bases and J shed 5 bases, with 10 bases lying between them. The germline CDR1 and CDR2 sequences are SNHLY and FYNNEI. In nucleotides, the CDR3 is TGTGCCAGCAGTGAAGCGAGGCCTAGGGAGACCCAGTACTTC. Encoded protein: CASSEARPRETQYF.

The V and J genes are TRBV11-3 and TRBJ2-7, with D unresolved. This CDR3 spans 15 amino acids. From germline, CDR1 is SGHNT and CDR2 YENEEA. Trimming removed 5 bases from V and 0 bases from J, with 14 bases in between. Here the CDR3 reads CASSIDWGSSYEQYF. The CDR3 DNA sequence: TGTGCCAGCAGCATCGACTGGGGTAGCTCCTACGAGCAGTACTTC.

The chain employs TRBV6-5 and TRBJ2-2; D is tentatively TRBD1 or TRBD2 (5 bases each). V was trimmed by 8 bases and J by 4 bases, leaving 14 bases between them. The CDR3 has 14 amino acids. The germline V gene has CDR1 MNHEY and CDR2 SVGAGI. CDR3 protein: CASSGRGATGELFF. The CDR3 DNA reads as TGTGCCAGCTCTGGGAGAGGGGCCACCGGGGAGCTGTTTTTT.

The chain uses TRBV9 and TRBJ2-5, with 11 bases fitting TRBD1. The trim removed 3 bases at V and 5 bases at J, leaving 9 bases unmatched. Germline CDR1 SGDLS, CDR2 YYNGEE. CDR3 length: 16 residues. CDR3 in DNA: TGTGCCAGCAGCGCCCGGGACAGGGGGAGGTGGGAGACCCAGTACTTC. It specifies CASSARDRGRWETQYF.

The genes are TRBV11-2 and TRBJ2-1; D is unresolved. CDR3 size: 12 residues. The V and J ends lost 5 bases and 7 bases respectively, with 9 bases between them. Germline V gene sequence: CDR1 SGHAT, CDR2 FQNNGV. This CDR3 reads CASSRTRNEQFF. The CDR3 bases are TGTGCCAGCAGCCGGACGAGGAATGAGCAGTTCTTC.